This T cell receptor beta chain was captured in a study of blood T cell repertoires in COVID-19 (TCRdb year 2020). General notes on the study: Collaborator samples came from the United States, Italy and Spain and covered acute and convalescent phases of COVID-19. The prospective study material was composed of cDNA or gDNA derived from T cells, B-cell-depleted T cells, or PBMCs. Deeply sampled blood TCRbeta repertoires from subjects exposed to, actively infected with, or recovered from COVID-19 were included in the dataset. A freely available public database, intended as a resource for researchers studying the immune response to SARS-CoV-2, is where the repertoires were released. Samples were obtained from the ongoing ImmuneRACE study (first 160 participants) and from 1,254 subjects provided by 6 global collaborators. Nearly every sample came with metadata listing a de-identified subject ID, COVID-19 status, age in years and sex. HLA class I and class II types, where available, came from metadata supplied by the sample provider rather than from assay-based typing. The full study reports these points: Clinical and demographic metadata were provided uncurated, with the amount varying by source and participant.

V gives up 0 bases and J gives up 0 bases, and the segment between their germline ends measures 12 bases. From its cysteine to its phenylalanine, the CDR3 spans 17 amino acids. The retained sequence is limited to the CDR3, 51 bases, with the frame set at the first base. CDR1 and CDR2 were assigned from the germline V gene as KGHSH and LQKENI. For this clone: The antigen this receptor binds is unknown. No qualities accompany the bases; no much larger clone lies one base away.

Participants in the prospective study were aged about 18 to 95 years, lived in 20 to 30 United States geographic areas, and enrolled through a virtual design. Cohort assignment in the prospective study relied on participant-reported clinical history from a screening survey and a study questionnaire. Mobile phlebotomists in the prospective study collected whole blood, serum and a nasopharyngeal or oropharyngeal swab from every participant. Additional blood draws and questionnaires over an approximately two-month period could optionally be provided by prospective study participants. Before DNA extraction, blood samples from the prospective study were shipped at room temperature or frozen. TCRbeta CDR3 regions were amplified from genomic DNA by means of the immunoSEQ Assay, a bias-controlled multiplex PCR. Concerning the study's data processing: The number of nucleated cells in each sample was estimated from the amplification of reference gene primers within the assay. Sequence reads were collapsed and filtered to measure the absolute abundance of every unique TCRbeta CDR3 rearrangement. For each sample, productive Simpson clonality was calculated as the square root of Simpson's diversity index across productive rearrangements. In its TCRdb copy, this immuneACCESS table keeps in-frame sequences only and misses some clones. Where compared with another copy, unresolved V genes explain less than half of these, and the others have no known cause. That table gives V, J and clone size, and the DNA gave D and trimming. The sample yields about 260,000 clones; around four fifths were counted once. Of the sample, around 4.1% falls within the top ten clones.

The rearrangement combines TRBV18 with TRBJ2-1; the D gene lacks a confident call. The sample consisted of PBMCs or T cells enriched from blood (not recorded which). The sequence came from a man between 25 and 39 years old with acute COVID-19. The CDR3 protein sequence reads: CASSPPSVASSYNEQFF. The DNA sequence reads TGTGCCAGCTCACCACCTTCGGTCGCTAGCTCCTACAATGAGCAGTTCTTC.